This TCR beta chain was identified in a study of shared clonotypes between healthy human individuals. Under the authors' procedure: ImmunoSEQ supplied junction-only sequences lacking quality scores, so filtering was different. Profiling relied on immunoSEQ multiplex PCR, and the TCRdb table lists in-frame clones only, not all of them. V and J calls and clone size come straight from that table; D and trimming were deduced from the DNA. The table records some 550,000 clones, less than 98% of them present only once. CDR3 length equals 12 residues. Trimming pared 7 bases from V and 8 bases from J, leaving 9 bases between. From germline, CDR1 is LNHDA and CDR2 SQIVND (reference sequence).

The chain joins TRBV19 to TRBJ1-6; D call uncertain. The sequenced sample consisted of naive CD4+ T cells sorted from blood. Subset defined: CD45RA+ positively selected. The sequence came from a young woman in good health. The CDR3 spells CASTTGDSPLHF. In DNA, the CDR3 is TGTGCCAGTACGACCGGGGATTCACCCCTCCACTTT.